These 3 T cell receptor beta chains originate from one sample sequenced in a study of regulatory T cells in long-lasting Graves disease. Building of the TCR beta libraries involved iRepertoire HTBI primers and Arm-PCR of CDR3 regions. TCRdb used MiXCR to reprocess the multiplex PCR reads, holding one entry per CDR3 protein. The sample holds 550,000 to 650,000 distinct CDR3 sequences, about 15% seen once. The time point here: newly diagnosed GD, antithyroid drugs for less than 3 months. The TCR library was made from RNA that had been extracted from PBMCs in TRIzol. These data also featured in a second study, about T cells in Graves' hyperthyroidism and ophthalmopathy.

The sample consisted of peripheral blood mononuclear cells (PBMCs), taken at new diagnosis, from a patient treated with antithyroid drugs. The receptors come from a man between 18 and 35 years old with Graves disease.

The chain couples TRBV7-9 to TRBJ1-4; D may be TRBD1 (6 bases). Per germline, CDR1 SEHNR and CDR2 FQNEAQ (reference sequence). This CDR3 spans 14 amino acids. V was shortened by 0 bases and J by 8 bases, with 10 bases between the two germline ends. The CDR3 spells CASSLAGGREKLFF. For the CDR3, the DNA is TGTGCCAGCAGCTTAGCGGGGGGCCGGGAAAAACTGTTTTTT. Full variable domain (remainder filled in from reference TRBV7-9 and TRBJ1-4): DTGVSQNPRHKITKRGQNVTFRCDPISEHNRLYWYRQTLGQGPEFLTYFQNEAQLEKSRLLSDRFSAERPKGSFSTLEIQRTEQGDSAMYLCASSLAGGREKLFFGSGTQLSVL.

This sequence joins TRBV7-3 and TRBJ2-1; D may be TRBD1 (6 bases). V was trimmed by 2 bases and J by 0 bases, leaving 14 bases between them. CDR1 and CDR2 from the germline V gene are SGHTA and FQGTGA. The CDR3 has 17 amino acids. Here the CDR3 reads CASSLVDRSSSYNEQFF. As DNA, the CDR3 is TGTGCCAGCAGCTTAGTTGACAGGTCGAGCTCCTACAATGAGCAGTTCTTC.

This clonotype was counted many times. The V call is TRBV7-9, the J call TRBJ2-3, with D uncertain. With 5 bases removed from V and 1 base from J, the gap between germline ends came to 7 bases. This CDR3 region has 13 residues. The germline V gene encodes CDR1 SEHNR and CDR2 FQNEAQ (reference sequence). CDR3 in amino acids: CASSQSGTDTQYF. The CDR3 nucleotides read TGTGCCAGCAGCCAGAGCGGCACAGATACGCAGTATTTT. The whole variable domain, remainder taken from reference TRBV7-9 and TRBJ2-3, is DTGVSQNPRHKITKRGQNVTFRCDPISEHNRLYWYRQTLGQGPEFLTYFQNEAQLEKSRLLSDRFSAERPKGSFSTLEIQRTEQGDSAMYLCASSQSGTDTQYFGPGTRLTVL.